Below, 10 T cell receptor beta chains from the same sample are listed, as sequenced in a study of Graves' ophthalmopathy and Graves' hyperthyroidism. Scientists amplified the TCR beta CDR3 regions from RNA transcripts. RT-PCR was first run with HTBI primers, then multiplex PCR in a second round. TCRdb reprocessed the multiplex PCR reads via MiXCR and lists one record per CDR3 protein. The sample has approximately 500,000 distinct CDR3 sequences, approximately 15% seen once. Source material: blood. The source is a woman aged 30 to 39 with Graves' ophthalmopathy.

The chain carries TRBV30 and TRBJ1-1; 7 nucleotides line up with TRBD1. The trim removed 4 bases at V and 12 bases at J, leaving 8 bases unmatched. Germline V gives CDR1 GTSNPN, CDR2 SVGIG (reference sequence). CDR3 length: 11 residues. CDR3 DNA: TGTGCCTGGATCCGACAGGGCGCTACTTTCTTT. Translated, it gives CAWIRQGATFF.

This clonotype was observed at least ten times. The CDR3 loop reads CSVEHRVYDSEAFF. The DNA for the CDR3 is TGCAGCGTTGAGCACAGGGTATATGATTCTGAAGCTTTCTTT. The J gene is TRBJ1-1, the V gene TRBV29-1, with D possibly TRBD1 on 6 matching bases. Per germline, CDR1 SQVTM and CDR2 ANQGSEA. V lost 3 bases and J lost 6, with 17 bases in between. This CDR3 spans 14 amino acids.

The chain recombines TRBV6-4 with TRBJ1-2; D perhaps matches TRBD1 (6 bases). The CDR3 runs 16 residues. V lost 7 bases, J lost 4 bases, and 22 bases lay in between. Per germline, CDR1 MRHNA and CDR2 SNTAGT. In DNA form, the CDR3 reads TGTGCCAGCACCCCCTACCGGGACACCCCTACCTATGGCTACACCTTC. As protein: CASTPYRDTPTYGYTF.

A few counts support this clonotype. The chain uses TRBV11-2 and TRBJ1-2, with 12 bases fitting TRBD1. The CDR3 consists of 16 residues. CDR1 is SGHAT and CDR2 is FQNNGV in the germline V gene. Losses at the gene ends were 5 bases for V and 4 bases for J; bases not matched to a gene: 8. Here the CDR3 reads CASSPGTGGASYGYTF. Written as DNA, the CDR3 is TGTGCCAGCAGCCCCGGGACAGGGGGCGCCAGCTATGGCTACACCTTC. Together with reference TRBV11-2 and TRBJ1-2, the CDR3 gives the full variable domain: EAGVAQSPRYKIIEKRQSVAFWCNPISGHATLYWYQQILGQGPKLLIQFQNNGVVDDSQLPKDRFSAERLKGVDSTLKIQPAKLEDSAVYLCASSPGTGGASYGYTFGSGTRLTVV.

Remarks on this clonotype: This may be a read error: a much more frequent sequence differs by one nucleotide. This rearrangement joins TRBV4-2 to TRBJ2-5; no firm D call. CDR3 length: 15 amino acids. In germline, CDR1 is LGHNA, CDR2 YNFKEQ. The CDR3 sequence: CASSQDRRFEETKYF. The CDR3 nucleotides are TGTGCCAGCAGCCAAGACAGGCGTTTCGAAGAGACCAAGTACTTC.

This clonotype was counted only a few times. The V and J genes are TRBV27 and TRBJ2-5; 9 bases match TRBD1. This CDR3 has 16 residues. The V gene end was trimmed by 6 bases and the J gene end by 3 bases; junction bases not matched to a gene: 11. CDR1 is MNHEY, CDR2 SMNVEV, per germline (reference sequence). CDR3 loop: CASSQTGTGIEETQYF. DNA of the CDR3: TGTGCCAGCAGCCAAACCGGGACAGGGATAGAAGAGACCCAGTACTTC.

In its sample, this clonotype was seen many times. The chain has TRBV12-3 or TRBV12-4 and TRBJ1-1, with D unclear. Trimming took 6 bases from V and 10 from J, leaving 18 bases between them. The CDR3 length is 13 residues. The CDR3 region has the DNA TGTGCCAGCAGAGACATGAGGGAAGGGTTAGCTTTCTTT. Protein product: CASRDMREGLAFF.

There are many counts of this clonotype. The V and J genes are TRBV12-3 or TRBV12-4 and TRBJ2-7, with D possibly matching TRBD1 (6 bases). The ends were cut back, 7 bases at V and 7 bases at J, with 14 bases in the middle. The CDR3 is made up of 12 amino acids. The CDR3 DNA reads TGTGCCAGCACCAAGACCGGACAGGAGCAGTACTTC. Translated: CASTKTGQEQYF.

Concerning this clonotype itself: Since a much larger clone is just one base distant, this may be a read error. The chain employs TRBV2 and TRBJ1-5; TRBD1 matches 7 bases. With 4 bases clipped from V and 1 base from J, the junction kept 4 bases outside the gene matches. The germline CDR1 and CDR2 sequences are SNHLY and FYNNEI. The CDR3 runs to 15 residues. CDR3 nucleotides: TGTGCCAGCAGTGCCCAGGGGGAAAGCAATCAGCCCCAGCATTTT. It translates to CASSAQGESNQPQHF.

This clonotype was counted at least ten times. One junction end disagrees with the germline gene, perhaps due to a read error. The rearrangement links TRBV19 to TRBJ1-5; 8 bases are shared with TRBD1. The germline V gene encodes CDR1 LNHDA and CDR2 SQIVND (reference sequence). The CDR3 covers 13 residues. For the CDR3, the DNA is TGTGCCAGACGGACAGGGAGCAACCAGCCCCAGCATTTT. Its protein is CARRTGSNQPQHF.